The 24 T cell receptor beta chains below come from one sample, sequenced in a study of T cell responses to AZD1222 COVID-19 vaccine. Only in-frame clones appear in the TCRdb table, and some are missing; sequencing was by immunoSEQ multiplex PCR. This sample carries some 130,000 clones, about 90% of them seen once, and the ten largest clones take more than 7.5%. The sample here was peripheral blood, taken on day 0 of AZD1222 vaccination. The receptors were sampled from an adult in good health.

The chain joins TRBV25-1 to TRBJ1-2, with TRBD1 as a possible D gene (6 bases). This CDR3 region has 13 residues. Trimming cost V 8 bases and J 8 bases, with 18 bases left between them. CDR1 is MGHDK, CDR2 SYGVNS, per germline. The CDR3 protein is CASSLGTWKGYTF. CDR3 sequence (DNA): TGTGCCAGCTCTTTGGGGACATGGAAAGGCTACACCTTC.

This chain joins TRBV3-1 (or the pseudogene TRBV3-2) and TRBJ2-7; no clear D. Germline assignment: CDR1 LGHDT and CDR2 YNNKEL (reference sequence). The CDR3 sequence is 14 residues long. V lost 6 bases, J lost 2 bases, and 14 bases lay in between. CDR3 coding DNA: TGTGCCAGCAGGCCGAACTTTGGAACCTACGAGCAGTACTTC. It translates to CASRPNFGTYEQYF.

The chain employs TRBV5-1 and TRBJ2-3, with 8 bases lining up with TRBD2. The germline gives CDR1 SGHRS, CDR2 YFSETQ. V shed 0 bases and J 0 bases; nucleotides not matched to a gene: 6. This CDR3 contains 17 residues. In nucleotides, the CDR3 is TGCGCCAGCAGCTTGGGTCTAGCGGGTTTTAGCACAGATACGCAGTATTTT. Translation gives CASSLGLAGFSTDTQYF.

This clone was observed once. The chain couples TRBV11-2 to TRBJ2-4, with D unresolved. This CDR3 is 15 amino acids long. Trimming shortened V by 5 bases and J by 5 bases, and 16 bases separated the two germline ends. From germline, CDR1 is SGHAT and CDR2 FQNNGV. The CDR3 DNA reads TGTGCCAGCAGCACACTAACCGGACGGCAAAACATTCAGTACTTC. Its translation: CASSTLTGRQNIQYF.

The chain has TRBV5-1 and TRBJ2-7; D gene unclear. Trimming left V 4 bases short and J 6 bases short, with 17 bases between. CDR1 is SGHRS, CDR2 YFSETQ, per germline. The CDR3 consists of 14 residues. The DNA for the CDR3 is TGCGCCAGCAGCATCAGCCCGGTGCTCGGCGAGCAGTACTTC. Its protein is CASSISPVLGEQYF.

This sequence joins TRBV18 and TRBJ1-3; D might be TRBD1 (5 bases). V lost 5 bases and J 2 bases, leaving 13 bases between the germline ends. This CDR3 comprises 15 residues. Germline lookup yields CDR1 KGHSH and CDR2 LQKENI. In DNA form, the CDR3 reads TGTGCCAGCTCAACCGCGGGGGAAGCTGGAAACACCATATATTTT. Amino acids: CASSTAGEAGNTIYF.

The V call is TRBV30, the J call TRBJ2-7, with a weak D call TRBD2 (5 bases). Trimming cost V 0 bases and J 5 bases, with 5 bases left between them. The CDR3 spans 11 residues. Germline assignment: CDR1 GTSNPN and CDR2 SVGIG (reference sequence). The CDR3 spells CAWSVGDEQYF. The CDR3, as DNA: TGTGCCTGGAGTGTGGGAGACGAGCAGTACTTC.

The chain has TRBV7-8 and TRBJ2-5, with D tentatively TRBD1 (6 bases). The CDR3 has 14 amino acids. The ends were cut back, 4 bases at V and 4 bases at J, with 13 bases in the middle. CDR1 and CDR2 (germline): SGHVS, FQNEAQ. The CDR3 is CASSSSGVSETQYF. The CDR3 nucleotides read TGTGCCAGCAGCTCCTCAGGGGTTTCAGAGACCCAGTACTTC.

The chain joins TRBV3-1 (or the pseudogene TRBV3-2) to TRBJ2-7, with D uncertain. Per germline, CDR1 LGHDT and CDR2 YNNKEL (reference sequence). The V and J ends lost 1 base and 5 bases respectively, with 12 bases between them. The CDR3 consists of 14 residues. The CDR3 nucleotides read TGTGCCAGCAGCCAAGCCTTGATCCCCCACGAGCAGTACTTC. Encoded protein: CASSQALIPHEQYF.

This chain joins TRBV25-1 and TRBJ2-1, with D unclear. The ends were cut back, 7 bases at V and 5 bases at J, with 6 bases in the middle. This CDR3 region has 11 residues. Germline V CDR1 and CDR2: MGHDK, SYGVNS. CDR3 in amino acids: CASKGNNEQFF. The CDR3 DNA is TGTGCCAGCAAAGGGAACAATGAGCAGTTCTTC. The full variable domain, its missing parts supplied by reference TRBV25-1 and TRBJ2-1, is EADIYQTPRYLVIGTGKKITLECSQTMGHDKMYWYQQDPGMELHLIHYSYGVNSTEKGDLSSESTVSRIRTEHFPLTLESARPSHTSQYLCASKGNNEQFFGPGTRLTVL.

The rearrangement uses TRBV28 and TRBJ1-2; D possibly corresponds to TRBD1 (5 bases). Germline V gene lookup returns CDR1 MDHEN and CDR2 SYDVKM. The V end was cut by 6 bases, the J end by 3 bases, with 20 bases between. The CDR3 extends over 16 amino acids. The CDR3 is CASRRAKTWGDYGYTF. The CDR3 nucleotides read TGTGCCAGCAGACGCGCAAAAACATGGGGCGACTATGGCTACACCTTC.

V gene TRBV12-3 or TRBV12-4 combines with J gene TRBJ1-5; the match to TRBD1 covers 7 bases. The junction had 5 bases not matched to a gene; V was cut back by 6 bases and J by 6 bases. This CDR3 region has 13 residues. CDR3 coding DNA: TGTGCCAGCAGACAGGGGTTCGGTCAGCCCCAGCATTTT. Protein: CASRQGFGQPQHF.

This chain links TRBV7-2 with TRBJ1-3; 7 nucleotides line up with TRBD1. V shed 5 bases, J shed 3 bases, and the junction held 10 bases outside the gene matches. Germline CDR1 and CDR2: SGHTA and FQGNSA. This CDR3 region has 16 residues. The CDR3 is CASSQRDSYYGNTIYF. As DNA, the CDR3 is TGTGCCAGCAGCCAACGGGACAGCTACTATGGAAACACCATATATTTT.

This clone occurred a few times. The chain employs TRBV7-2 and TRBJ2-7, with D perhaps TRBD1 or TRBD2 (5 bases each). CDR1 SGHTA and CDR2 FQGNSA come from the germline V gene. Trimming left V 5 bases short and J 3 bases short, with 14 bases between. The length of the CDR3 is 14 residues. In nucleotides, the CDR3 is TGTGCCAGCAGCCCAGGGCCGGGGCTCTACGAGCAGTACTTC. Translating it yields CASSPGPGLYEQYF.

This clone was found once. The chain recombines TRBV6-1 with TRBJ2-5; D is perhaps TRBD2 (6 bases). V was trimmed by 2 bases and J by 3 bases, leaving 10 bases between them. The CDR3 spans 14 residues. Germline-derived CDR1 and CDR2 are MNHNS and SASEGT. CDR3 loop: CASSERDSEETQYF. CDR3 DNA sequence: TGTGCCAGCAGTGAACGGGACTCGGAAGAGACCCAGTACTTC.

The chain links TRBV5-6 to TRBJ2-3, with TRBD2 matching over 7 bases. V lost 5 bases, J lost 5 bases, and 11 bases stayed unmatched. Looked up from germline, CDR1 is SGHDT and CDR2 is YYEEEE. CDR3 length: 15 amino acids. The CDR3 spells CASSLSGAGIDTQYF. The CDR3 DNA follows: TGTGCCAGCAGTTTGAGCGGGGCCGGGATAGATACGCAGTATTTT.

The chain combines TRBV2 with TRBJ2-7, with TRBD1 as a possible D gene (5 bases). V lost 5 bases to trimming and J lost 0 bases, with 11 bases between them. Germline CDR1 SNHLY, CDR2 FYNNEI. This CDR3 has 14 amino acids. CDR3 coding DNA: TGTGCCAGCAGTCCCAGGACAACCTCCTACGAGCAGTACTTC. Its translation: CASSPRTTSYEQYF. Together with reference TRBV2 and TRBJ2-7, the CDR3 gives the full variable domain: EPEVTQTPSHQVTQMGQEVILRCVPISNHLYFYWYRQILGQKVEFLVSFYNNEISEKSEIFDDQFSVERPDGSNFTLKIRSTKLEDSAMYFCASSPRTTSYEQYFGPGTRLTVT.

V usage is TRBV6-4 and J usage is TRBJ2-3, with TRBD1 matching over 10 bases. With 4 bases clipped from V and 6 bases from J, the junction kept 7 bases outside the gene matches. CDR1 MRHNA and CDR2 SNTAGT come from the germline V gene. This CDR3 comprises 15 residues. The CDR3 loop is CASSATTGGIDTQYF. DNA of the CDR3: TGTGCCAGCAGTGCCACGACAGGGGGCATTGATACGCAGTATTTT.

The rearrangement joins TRBV7-9 to TRBJ1-4; 8 nucleotides agree with TRBD1. J gave up 8 bases and V 0 bases, and 5 bases lay outside the gene matches. CDR3 size: 15 residues. CDR1 SEHNR and CDR2 FQNEAQ come from the germline V gene (reference sequence). The CDR3 here is CASSLAGRGREKLFF. In DNA form, the CDR3 reads TGTGCCAGCAGCTTAGCCGGCAGGGGGCGCGAAAAACTGTTTTTT.

The chain has TRBV4-2 and TRBJ2-1, with D unresolved. The CDR3 extends over 16 amino acids. Germline loops: CDR1 LGHNA, CDR2 YNFKEQ. The V and J ends lost 0 bases and 6 bases respectively, with 15 bases between them. Written as DNA, the CDR3 is TGTGCCAGCAGCCAAGACGCCAGCGTGGGGTCCAATGAGCAGTTCTTC. This encodes CASSQDASVGSNEQFF.

This clone was observed a single time. V usage is TRBV2 and J usage is TRBJ1-1; no firm D call. Looked up from germline, CDR1 is SNHLY and CDR2 is FYNNEI. V lost 4 bases and J lost 1, with 10 bases in between. The CDR3 length is 14 residues. The CDR3 sequence is CASSAPSGNTEAFF. The CDR3 DNA reads as TGTGCCAGCAGTGCTCCTTCCGGGAACACTGAAGCTTTCTTT.

CDR3 loop: CAGGLGNQPQHF. Here the CDR3 DNA reads TGTGCAGGGGGGCTGGGCAATCAGCCCCAGCATTTT. The chain recombines TRBV7-8 with TRBJ1-5; possible D gene TRBD1, 6 bases. In germline, CDR1 is SGHVS, CDR2 FQNEAQ. This CDR3 is built from 12 residues.

This chain uses TRBV10-3 with TRBJ2-5, with D perhaps TRBD1 (6 bases). CDR1 ENHRY and CDR2 SYGVKD come from the germline V gene. V dropped 6 bases and J dropped 0 bases, with 8 bases sitting between them. The CDR3 is 13 residues long. The CDR3 is CAIRDSNQETQYF. The CDR3 region has the DNA TGTGCCATCAGGGACAGCAACCAAGAGACCCAGTACTTC.

This clone was found once. The rearrangement uses TRBV6-1 and TRBJ1-2; D is perhaps TRBD1 (6 bases). The CDR3 loop spans 16 amino acids. Deletions cut 0 bases from V and 4 bases from J, with 15 bases between. Germline V CDR1 and CDR2: MNHNS, SASEGT. CDR3 sequence (DNA): TGTGCCAGCAGTGAAGCGTGGGGCGGGGGGGCCTATGGCTACACCTTC. This sequence encodes CASSEAWGGGAYGYTF.